The rows below give T cell receptor beta chains drawn from one sample of a study of blood T cell repertoires in COVID-19. Profiled with immunoSEQ multiplex PCR; TCRdb holds only in-frame clones, not every one. The sample records about 240,000 clones, around 88% being singletons. Material: PBMCs or T cells enriched from blood (not recorded which). The receptors originated from a woman between 40 and 50 years old with acute COVID-19. Both conserved end residues are part of each CDR3. A D gene is named only where the DNA matches it firmly. Where a row states a size, it is once, few, many or the class of an expanded clone; other rows omit it.

V gene	J gene	D gene	clone size	CDR3 DNA	CDR3 protein
TRBV11-2	TRBJ1-2	-	-	TGTGCCAGCAGCCGCGGGGACCGGCGGTATGGCTACACCTTC	CASSRGDRRYGYTF
TRBV2	TRBJ2-1	-	few	TGTGCCAGCAAAGCGAACGGGGGAAGCGAGCAGTTCTTC	CASKANGGSEQFF
TRBV25-1	TRBJ2-3	TRBD2	few	TGTGCCAGCAGTGACCGGACTAGCGGGGCTAGCACAGATACGCAGTATTTT	CASSDRTSGASTDTQYF
TRBV7-9	TRBJ2-3	TRBD2	-	TGTGCCAGTGGACTAGCGGGAGTAGCAGATACGCAGTATTTT	CASGLAGVADTQYF
TRBV7-9	TRBJ2-5	TRBD2	-	TGTGCCAGCAGCTTAGTGGGGGGGGACGGGACCCAGTACTTC	CASSLVGGDGTQYF
TRBV3-1/TRBV3-2	TRBJ1-6	-	-	TGTGCCAGCAGCCCGAACCGAGGCAGTAATTCACCCCTCCACTTT	CASSPNRGSNSPLHF
TRBV5-4	TRBJ2-1	-	-	TGTGCCAGCAGGGGAGGGGGGGGCGACTACAATGAGCAGTTCTTC	CASRGGGGDYNEQFF
TRBV4-1	TRBJ2-1	TRBD2	-	TGCGCCAGCAGCCAAGATGACGGGAGGACCTACAATGAGCAGTTCTTC	CASSQDDGRTYNEQFF
TRBV4-1	TRBJ1-2	-	-	TGCGCCAGCAGCCAAGATTCTTCAGGGGCGCAGGACTATGGCTACACCTTC	CASSQDSSGAQDYGYTF
TRBV21-1	TRBJ2-2	-	-	TGTGCCAGCAGCAAATGGGGACAGATACCCGGGGAGCTGTTTTTT	CASSKWGQIPGELFF
TRBV3-1/TRBV3-2	TRBJ2-1	TRBD1	once	TGTGCCAGCAGCTCCTCGGACAGGAGAACCCGGAATGAGCAGTTCTTC	CASSSSDRRTRNEQFF
TRBV19	TRBJ2-2	TRBD2	-	TGTGCCAGTAGTATTGGGCGGGAGGGCCGGAACACCGGGGAGCTGTTTTTT	CASSIGREGRNTGELFF
TRBV15	TRBJ1-2	TRBD1	-	TGTGCCACCAGCAGAAATGACAGGGGTTCGGATGGCTACACCTTC	CATSRNDRGSDGYTF
TRBV6-6	TRBJ1-5	-	-	TGTGCCAGCAGTTACCCCGGGCAGCCCCAGCATTTT	CASSYPGQPQHF
TRBV7-2	TRBJ2-7	TRBD2	-	TGTGCCAGCAGCTTACAGACTAGCGTTAGCCACGAGCAGTACTTC	CASSLQTSVSHEQYF
TRBV30	TRBJ1-5	TRBD1	-	TGTGCCTGGAGTGCCAGACAGGGACTCCCCCAGCCCCAGCATTTT	CAWSARQGLPQPQHF
TRBV6-1	TRBJ1-5	TRBD1	-	TGTGCCAGCAGTGAATCCGGAGTAGTCAGGGGGGATCAGCCCCAGCATTTT	CASSESGVVRGDQPQHF
TRBV29-1	TRBJ2-1	TRBD2	-	TGCAGCGTTGCTAGCGGGTCTTACAATGAGCAGTTCTTC	CSVASGSYNEQFF
TRBV27	TRBJ1-2	TRBD1	-	TGTGCCAGCAGTCCTAAGAGACAGGGGGCGCTATCCTATGGCTACACCTTC	CASSPKRQGALSYGYTF
TRBV15	TRBJ2-7	-	-	TGTGCCACCAGCAGAGATCGGGACGAGCAGTACTTC	CATSRDRDEQYF
TRBV9	TRBJ1-3	TRBD1	once	TGTGCCAGCAGCGTAGGACAGGGGGCTGGAAACACCATATATTTT	CASSVGQGAGNTIYF
TRBV2	TRBJ1-5	-	-	TGTGCCAGCAGTGTTGGAGATCAGCCCCAGCATTTT	CASSVGDQPQHF
TRBV27	TRBJ1-5	-	-	TGTGCCGCGGGATATAGCAATCAGCCCCAGCATTTT	CAAGYSNQPQHF
TRBV7-2	TRBJ1-3	-	-	TGTGCCAGCAGCTTAGCAGGACTCTCTGGAAACACCATATATTTT	CASSLAGLSGNTIYF
TRBV5-1	TRBJ2-1	TRBD2	few	TGCGCCAGCAGCCCTGGGACTAGCGGGAGATTACATGAGCAGTTCTTC	CASSPGTSGRLHEQFF
TRBV30	TRBJ2-3	TRBD1	-	TGTGCCTGGAGTGTACTTAGGCTGACAGGGGAGATCACAGATACGCAGTATTTT	CAWSVLRLTGEITDTQYF
TRBV14	TRBJ1-6	TRBD1	few	TGTGCCAGCAGCCATCCCCCGGGACAGGGGGCCTCACCCCTCCACTTT	CASSHPPGQGASPLHF
TRBV9	TRBJ2-2	-	-	TGTGCCAGCAGCGTAGGTGGTTACGGGGGAATGGTCTCCGGGGAGCTGTTTTTT	CASSVGGYGGMVSGELFF
TRBV21-1	TRBJ2-1	-	-	TGTGCCAGCAGCAAACCCAGATTGAGCGGGACTTACAATGAGCAGTTCTTC	CASSKPRLSGTYNEQFF
TRBV24-1	TRBJ2-5	TRBD2	-	TGTGCCACCAGTGATTCCTCCGGGGGAGGGGAGACCCAGTACTTC	CATSDSSGGGETQYF